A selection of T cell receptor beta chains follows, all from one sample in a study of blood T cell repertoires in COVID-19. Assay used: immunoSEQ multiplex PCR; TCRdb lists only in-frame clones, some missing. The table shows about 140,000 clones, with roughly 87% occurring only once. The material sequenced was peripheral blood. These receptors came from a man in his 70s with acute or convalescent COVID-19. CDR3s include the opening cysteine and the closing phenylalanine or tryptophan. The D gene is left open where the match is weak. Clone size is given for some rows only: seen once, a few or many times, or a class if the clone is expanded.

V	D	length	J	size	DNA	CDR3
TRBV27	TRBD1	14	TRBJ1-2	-	TGTGCCAGCAGTACAATGACAGGGGGATATGGCTACACCTTC	CASSTMTGGYGYTF
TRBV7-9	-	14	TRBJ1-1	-	TGTGCCAGCAGCCAGAGCAGGATGGTCGCTGAAGCTTTCTTT	CASSQSRMVAEAFF
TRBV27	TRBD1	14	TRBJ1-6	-	TGTGCCAGCAGTCGACAGGGGCATAATTCACCCCTCCACTTT	CASSRQGHNSPLHF
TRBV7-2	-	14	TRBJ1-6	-	TGTGCCAGCAGCTTAGTGGGCCAGTCAGGACCCCTCCACTTT	CASSLVGQSGPLHF
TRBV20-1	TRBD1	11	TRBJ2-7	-	TGCAGTGCCAACAGGGGTTACGAGCAGTACTTC	CSANRGYEQYF
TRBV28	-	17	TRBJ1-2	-	TGTGCCAGCAGTCCCGGGACAAGTCACCTAAGGCACTATGGCTACACCTTC	CASSPGTSHLRHYGYTF
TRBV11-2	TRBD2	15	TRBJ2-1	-	TGTGCCAGCAGCTTAGCTAGCGGTTTCTACAATGAGCAGTTCTTC	CASSLASGFYNEQFF
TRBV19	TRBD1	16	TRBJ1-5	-	TGTGCCAGTAGTCCCCGGGACAGGGGAAGCAATCAGCCCCAGCATTTT	CASSPRDRGSNQPQHF
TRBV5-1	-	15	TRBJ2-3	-	TGCGCCAGCAGCTTGGCAGGGGCCAACACAGATACGCAGTATTTT	CASSLAGANTDTQYF
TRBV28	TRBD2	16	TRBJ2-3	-	TGTGCCAGCAGTTTTATGGCGGGAGCGGGCACAGATACGCAGTATTTT	CASSFMAGAGTDTQYF
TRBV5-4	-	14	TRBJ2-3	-	TGTGCCAGCAGCCCCGGCGGTAGCACAGATACGCAGTATTTT	CASSPGGSTDTQYF
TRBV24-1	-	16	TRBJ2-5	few	TGTGCCACCAGTGACCTACTAGCGAGAGGGGGAGAGACCCAGTACTTC	CATSDLLARGGETQYF
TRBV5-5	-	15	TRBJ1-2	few	TGTGCCAGCAGCTCGGTGTTGGGCCAAGATTATGGCTACACCTTC	CASSSVLGQDYGYTF
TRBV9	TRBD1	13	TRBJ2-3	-	TGTGCCAGCAGCTGGGACAGGGTCGATACGCAGTATTTT	CASSWDRVDTQYF
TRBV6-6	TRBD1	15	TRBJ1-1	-	TGTGCCAGCAGTCCATTCGGGACAGAGAACACTGAAGCTTTCTTT	CASSPFGTENTEAFF
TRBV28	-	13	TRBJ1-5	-	TGTGCCAGCATATCAGGGGGCAATCAGCCCCAGCATTTT	CASISGGNQPQHF
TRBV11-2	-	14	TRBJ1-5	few	TGTGCCAGCAGCTTAATCAACGGTAATCAGCCCCAGCATTTT	CASSLINGNQPQHF
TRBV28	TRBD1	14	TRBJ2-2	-	TGTGCCAGTGGACAGGGGGCGAACACCGGGGAGCTGTTTTTT	CASGQGANTGELFF
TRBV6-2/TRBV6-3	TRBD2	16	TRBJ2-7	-	TGTGCCAGCAGTTACCACGCAGCGGGGGGGCCCGGCGAGCAGTACTTC	CASSYHAAGGPGEQYF
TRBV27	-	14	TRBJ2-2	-	TGTGCCAGCCGTAAGCTAGCCCTTGGCGGGGAGCTGTTTTTT	CASRKLALGGELFF
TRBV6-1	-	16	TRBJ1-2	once	TGTGCCAGCAGTGATAGGGAGCGAAGAATCGACTATGGCTACACCTTC	CASSDRERRIDYGYTF
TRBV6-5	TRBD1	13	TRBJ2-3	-	TGTGCCAGCAGGGGGACAGCCACAGATACGCAGTATTTT	CASRGTATDTQYF
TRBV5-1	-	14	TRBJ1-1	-	TGCGCCAGCAGCGGCCTGACAGAGAACACTGAAGCTTTCTTT	CASSGLTENTEAFF
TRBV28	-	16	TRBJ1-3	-	TGTGCCAGCAGTTTATCAGGCCTATCCTCTGGAAACACCATATATTTT	CASSLSGLSSGNTIYF
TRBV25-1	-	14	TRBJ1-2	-	TGTGCCAGCAGTGGTGCGACAGCTAACTATGGTTACACCTTC	CASSGATANYGYTF
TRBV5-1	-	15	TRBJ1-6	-	TGCGCCAGCAGCCCCGACAGTTCGTATAATTCACCCCTCCACTTT	CASSPDSSYNSPLHF
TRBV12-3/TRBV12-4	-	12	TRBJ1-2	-	TGTGCCAGCAGTCCCTTAGACTATGGCTACACCTTC	CASSPLDYGYTF
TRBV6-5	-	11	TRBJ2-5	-	TGTGCCAGCATGAACGGGGAGACCCAGTACTTC	CASMNGETQYF
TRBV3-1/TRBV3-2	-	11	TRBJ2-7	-	TGTGCCAGCAGCCAAGACTCGGGGCAGTACTTC	CASSQDSGQYF
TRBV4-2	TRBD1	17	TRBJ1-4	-	TGTGCCAGCAGCCAAGACGTCATAAGGACAGGACGCGAAAAACTGTTTTTT	CASSQDVIRTGREKLFF
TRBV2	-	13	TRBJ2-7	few	TGTGCCAGCAGTCCGACAGGTCCCTACGAGCAGTACTTC	CASSPTGPYEQYF
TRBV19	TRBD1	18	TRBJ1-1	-	TGTGCCAGTAGTATAGGGGGGACAGGGGGCTCGATCGGCACTGAAGCTTTCTTT	CASSIGGTGGSIGTEAFF
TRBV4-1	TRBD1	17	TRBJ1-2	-	TGCGCCAGCAGCCAAGGAAGGGACAGGGGGCGCAGCTATGGCTACACCTTC	CASSQGRDRGRSYGYTF
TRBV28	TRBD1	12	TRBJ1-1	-	TGTGCCAGCAGTTCCCAGGACAGGGACGCTTTCTTT	CASSSQDRDAFF
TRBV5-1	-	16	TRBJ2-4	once	TGCGCCAGCAGCTTGGAGGGAGTGCGGGGTGAAAACATTCAGTACTTC	CASSLEGVRGENIQYF
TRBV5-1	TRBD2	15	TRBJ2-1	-	TGCGCCAGCAGCTTGTTAGGCGGGGGGGCGAATGAGCAGTTCTTC	CASSLLGGGANEQFF
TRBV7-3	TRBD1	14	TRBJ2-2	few	TGTGCCAGCAGCTTAGACAGGGGCGACGGGGAGCTGTTTTTT	CASSLDRGDGELFF
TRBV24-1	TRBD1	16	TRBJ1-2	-	TGTGCCACCAGTGAGGCCGGGACAGGGGCGTCCTATGGCTACACCTTC	CATSEAGTGASYGYTF
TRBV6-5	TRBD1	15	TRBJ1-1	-	TGTGCCAGCAGTTACGACAGGGGTATGAACACTGAAGCTTTCTTT	CASSYDRGMNTEAFF
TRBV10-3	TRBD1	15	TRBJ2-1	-	TGTGCCATCAGTGCCCGGGACAGATCATACAATGAGCAGTTCTTC	CAISARDRSYNEQFF
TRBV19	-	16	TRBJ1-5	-	TGTGCCAGTAGATCACGGGAGCTCAATAGCAATCAGCCCCAGCATTTT	CASRSRELNSNQPQHF
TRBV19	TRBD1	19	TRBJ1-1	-	TGTGCCAGTAGTGTCGACAACGGACAGGGTTTTTATCGGTTTGCTGAAGCTTTCTTT	CASSVDNGQGFYRFAEAFF
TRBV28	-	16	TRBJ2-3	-	TGTGCCAGCAGTTTAGGGGGGGCGCTAGGCACAGATACGCAGTATTTT	CASSLGGALGTDTQYF
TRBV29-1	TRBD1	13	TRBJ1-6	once	TGCAGCGGGCGGGACAGCGATAATTCACCCCTCCACTTT	CSGRDSDNSPLHF
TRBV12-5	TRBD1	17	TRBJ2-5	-	TGTGCTAGTGGTTTGATGAGAAAAACAGGGGAGCGAGAGACCCAGTACTTC	CASGLMRKTGERETQYF
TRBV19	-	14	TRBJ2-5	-	TGTGCCAGTAGTATAGGAGGGCACAAAGAGACCCAGTACTTC	CASSIGGHKETQYF
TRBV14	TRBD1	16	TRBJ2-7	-	TGTGCCAGCAGCCAAGACCCGGGACAGGGACCCTACGAGCAGTACTTC	CASSQDPGQGPYEQYF
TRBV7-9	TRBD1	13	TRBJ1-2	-	TGTGCCAGCAGCTACGACAGGGGTTATGGCTACACCTTC	CASSYDRGYGYTF
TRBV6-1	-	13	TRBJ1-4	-	TGTGCCAGCAGTGAAAAGGCGGTAACGAAACTGTTTTTT	CASSEKAVTKLFF
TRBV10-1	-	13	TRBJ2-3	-	TGCGCCAGCAGTGAGGAGTCTTCCGATACGCAGTATTTT	CASSEESSDTQYF
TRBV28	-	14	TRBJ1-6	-	TGTGCCAGCACCCCCCGTCAGGGAGGTTCACCCCTCCACTTT	CASTPRQGGSPLHF